The 12 T cell receptor beta chains below come from one sample, sequenced in a study of CD8+CD57+ T cells in acquired aplastic anemia. Profiling that covered TCR beta VDJ and CDR3 relied on genomic DNA as its template. TCRdb fed the reads into MiXCR, producing one record per CDR3 protein. The repertoire has around 200,000 distinct CDR3 sequences, roughly 50% of them found once; the top ten carry roughly 13%. Patients sequenced had flow cytometry evidence of CD8+CD57+ cell expansion. Sequenced: sorted CD4+, CD8+, or CD8+CD57+ T cells (not recorded which) from PBMCs. Receptors were obtained from a human donor with aplastic anemia.

The V gene is TRBV5-4, the J gene TRBJ2-6; 9 bases match TRBD1. Germline trimming cut 0 bases from V and 4 bases from J; bases unmatched to any gene: 8. This CDR3 contains 18 residues. Per germline, CDR1 SGHNT and CDR2 YYREEE (reference sequence). CDR3 protein: CASSLDSGTGRGANVLTF. The CDR3 DNA reads TGTGCCAGCAGCTTGGACTCCGGGACAGGGCGGGGGGCCAACGTCCTGACTTTC.

CDR3 bases: TGTGCCAGTATCCCTGTCGGGGGGAGCTCGGGCTACACCTTC. Translating gives CASIPVGGSSGYTF. The chain is built from TRBV19 and TRBJ1-2; the D gene is possibly TRBD1 (5 bases). V lost 7 bases and J 8 bases, leaving 20 bases between the germline ends. CDR3 length: 14 residues. Germline assignment: CDR1 LNHDA and CDR2 SQIVND (reference sequence).

This chain uses TRBV20-1 with TRBJ2-7, with D uncertain. V was cut by 0 bases and J by 0 bases, with 12 bases left in between. CDR1 and CDR2 (germline): DFQATT, SNEGSKA (reference sequence). The CDR3 contains 15 residues. CDR3 nucleotide sequence: TGCAGTGCTAGAGATGGGCCTGATAGCTCCTACGAGCAGTACTTC. It encodes CSARDGPDSSYEQYF.

J is TRBJ2-1 and V is TRBV4-2; D is tentatively TRBD1 or TRBD2 (7 bases each). V dropped 5 bases and J dropped 0 bases, with 20 bases sitting between them. CDR3 length: 18 residues. Germline V gene sequence: CDR1 LGHNA, CDR2 YNFKEQ. CDR3 sequence (DNA): TGTGCCAGCAGCGGGGAGGGGGCCGCCAGAAGCTCCTACAATGAGCAGTTCTTC. Its translation is CASSGEGAARSSYNEQFF.

With respect to this clonotype: The conserved phenylalanine or tryptophan is not found at the CDR3 terminus, so this likely reflects a read error. The chain links TRBV3-1 to TRBJ2-2, with D unresolved. CDR1 and CDR2 (germline): LGHDT, YNNKEL (reference sequence). CDR3 length: 14 amino acids. V was trimmed by 1 base and J by 1 base, leaving 4 bases between them. The CDR3 DNA reads TGTGCCAGCAGCCAAGGTGGGAACACCGGGGAGCTGTTTCTT. Translating it yields CASSQGGNTGELFL.

This clonotype was seen only a few times. Since a much larger clone is just one base distant, this may be a read error. This rearrangement joins TRBV2 to TRBJ2-1, with D unresolved. This CDR3 comprises 10 residues. From germline, CDR1 is SNHLY and CDR2 FYNNEI. Trimming took off 6 bases at V and 5 bases at J, with 2 bases between the two ends. CDR3 protein: CASRDNEQFF. Written as DNA, the CDR3 is TGTGCCAGCAGGGACAATGAGCAGTTCTTC. Combining the CDR3 with reference TRBV2 and TRBJ2-1 gives the whole variable domain EPEVTQTPSHQVTQMGQEVILRCVPISNHLYFYWYRQILGQKVEFLVSFYNNEISEKSEIFDDQFSVERPDGSNFTLKIRSTKLEDSAMYFCASRDNEQFFGPGTRLTVL.

The chain is built from TRBV12-3 or TRBV12-4 and TRBJ2-1; D not certain. V lost 3 bases to trimming and J lost 1 base, with 7 bases between them. The CDR3 is 14 residues long. Written as DNA, the CDR3 is TGTGCCAGCAGTTTCCGTCTATCCTACAATGAGCAGTTCTTC. Amino acid sequence: CASSFRLSYNEQFF.

The table lists this clonotype with many counts. The chain couples TRBV5-1 to TRBJ1-1, with D maybe TRBD1 (5 bases). The CDR3 loop spans 14 amino acids. Germline CDR1 and CDR2: SGHRS and YFSETQ. V shed 2 bases and J shed 0 bases, with 8 bases lying between them. The CDR3 is CASSFDSMNTEAFF. In DNA form, the CDR3 reads TGCGCCAGCAGCTTTGACAGTATGAACACTGAAGCTTTCTTT.

In this sample, this clonotype turned up many times. The DNA for the CDR3 is TGTGCCAGCAGCTTAGCGGGGGGGGCGGTCTACGAGCAGTACTTC. It specifies CASSLAGGAVYEQYF. This sequence joins TRBV7-2 and TRBJ2-7, with D possibly TRBD2 on 7 matching bases. The CDR3 loop spans 15 amino acids. Germline assignment: CDR1 SGHTA and CDR2 FQGNSA. With 0 bases removed from V and 3 bases from J, the gap between germline ends came to 12 bases.

V and J are TRBV27 and TRBJ1-6; 8 positions agree with TRBD1. The CDR3 is 15 residues long. Germline V CDR1 and CDR2: MNHEY, SMNVEV (reference sequence). The V and J ends lost 6 bases and 3 bases, in that order; junction bases with no gene match: 4. The CDR3 nucleotides read TGTGCCAGCAGCCACAGGGGGAACTATAATTCACCCCTCCACTTT. Its translation: CASSHRGNYNSPLHF.

The J gene is TRBJ1-1, the V gene TRBV9, with no clear D. V was pared by 3 bases and J by 0 bases, with 9 bases between. The length of the CDR3 is 14 residues. Germline lookup yields CDR1 SGDLS and CDR2 YYNGEE. CDR3 DNA: TGTGCCAGCAGCGATCGTGACATGAACACTGAAGCTTTCTTT. Amino acid sequence: CASSDRDMNTEAFF.

The chain employs TRBV15 and TRBJ2-7, with D tentatively TRBD1 (6 bases). From germline, CDR1 is LNHNV and CDR2 YYDKDF (reference sequence). This CDR3 has 14 amino acids. The V end was cut by 0 bases, the J end by 4 bases, with 10 bases between. The CDR3 nucleotides read TGTGCCACCAGCAGAGATCTGGGACATTACGAGCAGTACTTC. This codes for CATSRDLGHYEQYF.